This T cell receptor beta chain was sequenced in a study of shared clonotypes between healthy human individuals. In the study overall: Each donor's CD4 naive and CD4 memory cells filled three plates apiece, CD8 naive two, and CD8 memory one.

CDR3 length: 16 residues. Trimming took off 2 bases at V and 4 bases at J, with 13 bases between the two ends. Germline assignment: CDR1 SGHDT and CDR2 YYEEEE. Notes on this clone: Its antigen is unidentified.

Overall study findings and caveats: Clonotype sharing among donors was expected to depend on sequencing depth.

The method was immunoSEQ multiplex PCR; TCRdb's version includes in-frame clones alone and lacks a portion of them. Among about 640,000 clones listed, 55% to 75% were seen once. The V gene is TRBV5-6, the J gene TRBJ2-6; D is perhaps TRBD2 (6 bases). The TCR comes from a young woman in good health. Material: memory CD4+ T cells sorted from blood. Documented subset: CD45RA-negative fraction. CDR3: CASSFLGGSGANVLTF. The CDR3 DNA follows: TGTGCCAGCAGCTTTTTGGGGGGATCAGGGGCCAACGTCCTGACTTTC.